These 5 T cell receptor beta chains originate from one sample sequenced in a study of T-cell memory formation after mild COVID-19. TCRdb fed the 5' RACE reads into MiXCR, producing one record per CDR3 protein. The sample shows around 29,000 distinct CDR3 sequences, 15% to 20% of them seen only once. The sequenced sample was PBMCs or a T cell subset sorted from them (not recorded which). These receptors all stem from an adult who had mild COVID-19 (a few samples of this study predate the infection). Cell type and time point are not known.

The table lists this clonotype with many counts. This chain links TRBV5-1 with TRBJ1-2; D is perhaps TRBD1 (5 bases). The length of the CDR3 is 17 residues. The germline V gene encodes CDR1 SGHRS and CDR2 YFSETQ. With 4 bases removed from V and 7 bases from J, the gap between germline ends came to 26 bases. The CDR3 region has the DNA TGCGCCAGCAGCCGCGAGGGCGTGAGGGCTGGGGGAAGTGGCTACACCTTC. It is translated as CASSREGVRAGGSGYTF.

The chain combines TRBV6-2 or TRBV6-3 with TRBJ2-1; 10 bases fit TRBD2. The germline CDR1 and CDR2 sequences are MNHEY and SVGEGT. The trim removed 4 bases at V and 6 bases at J, leaving 12 bases unmatched. The CDR3 spans 17 residues. The CDR3 reads CASSSLPLERGGNEQFF. CDR3 nucleotides: TGTGCCAGCAGTTCCCTCCCCCTCGAGCGGGGGGGCAATGAGCAGTTCTTC.

In this sample, this clonotype turned up many times. This rearrangement joins TRBV7-9 to TRBJ2-3, with D perhaps TRBD1 (5 bases). CDR1 and CDR2 from the germline V gene are SEHNR and FQNEAQ (reference sequence). Deletions cut 5 bases from V and 0 bases from J, with 15 bases between. This CDR3 has 16 residues. The CDR3 DNA is TGTGCCAGCAGCGATCGACAGCAAAAGAGCACAGATACGCAGTATTTT. It yields the protein CASSDRQQKSTDTQYF.

This clonotype is medium-sized. J is TRBJ2-5 and V is TRBV12-3 or TRBV12-4, with 7 bases identical to TRBD1. V shed 6 bases and J 6 bases; nucleotides not matched to a gene: 7. The CDR3 loop spans 13 amino acids. CDR3 sequence (DNA): TGTGCCAGCAGATCAACAGGGGAAAAGACCCAGTACTTC. This encodes CASRSTGEKTQYF.

This clonotype was recorded many times. V usage is TRBV5-6 and J usage is TRBJ1-2; D is unclear. CDR3 length: 12 residues. Germline V gene lookup returns CDR1 SGHDT and CDR2 YYEEEE. The V end was cut by 5 bases, the J end by 7 bases, with 12 bases between. The CDR3 sequence: CASRFTRGGYTF. CDR3 nucleotides: TGTGCCAGCAGGTTTACCCGGGGTGGCTACACCTTC.